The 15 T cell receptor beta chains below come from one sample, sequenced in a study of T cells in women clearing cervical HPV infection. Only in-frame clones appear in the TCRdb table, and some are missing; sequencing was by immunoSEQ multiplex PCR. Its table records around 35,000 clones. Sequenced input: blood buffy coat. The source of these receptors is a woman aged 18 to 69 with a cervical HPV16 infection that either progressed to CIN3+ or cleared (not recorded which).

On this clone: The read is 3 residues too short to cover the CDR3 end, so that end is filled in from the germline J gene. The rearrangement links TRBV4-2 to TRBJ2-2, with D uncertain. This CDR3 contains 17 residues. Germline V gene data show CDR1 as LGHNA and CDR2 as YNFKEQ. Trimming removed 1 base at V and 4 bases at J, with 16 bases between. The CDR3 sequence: CASSQALSGIGTGELFF. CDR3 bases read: TGTGCCAGCAGCCAAGCTCTATCAGGAATCGGCACCGGGGAG.

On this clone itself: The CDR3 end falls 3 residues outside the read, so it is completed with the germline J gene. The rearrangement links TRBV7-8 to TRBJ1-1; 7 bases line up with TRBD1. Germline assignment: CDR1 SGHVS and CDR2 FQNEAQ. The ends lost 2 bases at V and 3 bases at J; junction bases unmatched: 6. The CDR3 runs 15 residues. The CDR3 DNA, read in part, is TGTGCCAGCAGCTTATCCGAACAGGGGCACACTGAA. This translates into CASSLSEQGHTE. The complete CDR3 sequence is CASSLSEQGHTEAFF.

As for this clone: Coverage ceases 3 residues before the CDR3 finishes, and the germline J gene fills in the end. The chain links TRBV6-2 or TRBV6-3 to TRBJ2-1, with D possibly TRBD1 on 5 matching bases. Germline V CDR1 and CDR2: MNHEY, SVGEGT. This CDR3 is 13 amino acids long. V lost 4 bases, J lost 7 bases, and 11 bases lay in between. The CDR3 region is CASSSQGTNEQFF. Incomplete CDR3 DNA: TGTGCCAGCAGTTCCCAGGGTACGAATGAG.

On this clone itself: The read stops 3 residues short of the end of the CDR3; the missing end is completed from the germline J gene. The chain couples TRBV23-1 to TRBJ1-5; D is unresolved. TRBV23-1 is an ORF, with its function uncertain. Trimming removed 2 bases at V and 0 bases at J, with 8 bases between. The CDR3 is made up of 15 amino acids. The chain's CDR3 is CASSQGLNSNQPQHF. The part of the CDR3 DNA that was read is TGCGCCAGCAGTCAAGGCTTAAATAGCAATCAGCCC.

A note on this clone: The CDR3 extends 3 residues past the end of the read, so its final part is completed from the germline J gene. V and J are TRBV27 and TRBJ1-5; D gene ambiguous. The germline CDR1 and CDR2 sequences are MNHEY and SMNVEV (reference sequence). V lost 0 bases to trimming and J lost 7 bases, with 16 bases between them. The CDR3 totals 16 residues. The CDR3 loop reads CASSLSIPANGQPQHF. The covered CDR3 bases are TGTGCCAGCAGTTTATCGATTCCGGCCAACGGGCAGCCC.

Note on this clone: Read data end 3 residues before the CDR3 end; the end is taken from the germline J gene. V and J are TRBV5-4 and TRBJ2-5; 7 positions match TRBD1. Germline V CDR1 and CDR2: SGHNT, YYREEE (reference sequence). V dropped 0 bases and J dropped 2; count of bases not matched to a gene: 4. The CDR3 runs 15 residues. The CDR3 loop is CASSLAGRGQETQYF. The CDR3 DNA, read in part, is TGTGCCAGCAGCTTGGCCGGCAGGGGGCAAGAGACC.

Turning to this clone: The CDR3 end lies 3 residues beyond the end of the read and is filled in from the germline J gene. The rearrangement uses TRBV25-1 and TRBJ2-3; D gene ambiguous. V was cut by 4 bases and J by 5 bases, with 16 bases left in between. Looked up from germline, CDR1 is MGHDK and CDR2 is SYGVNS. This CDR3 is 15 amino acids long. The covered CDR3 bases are TGTGCCAGCAGTGGCTCGCATGCTTACAAAGATACG. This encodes CASSGSHAYKDT. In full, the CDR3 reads CASSGSHAYKDTQYF.

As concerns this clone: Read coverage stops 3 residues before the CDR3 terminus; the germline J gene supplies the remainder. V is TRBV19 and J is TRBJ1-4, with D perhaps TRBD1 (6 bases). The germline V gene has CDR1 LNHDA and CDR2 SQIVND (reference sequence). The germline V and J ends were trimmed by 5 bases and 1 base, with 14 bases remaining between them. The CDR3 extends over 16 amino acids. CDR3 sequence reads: CASSPRGTRTNEKLFF. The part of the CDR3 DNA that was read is TGTGCCAGTAGTCCAAGAGGGACAAGAACTAATGAAAAA.

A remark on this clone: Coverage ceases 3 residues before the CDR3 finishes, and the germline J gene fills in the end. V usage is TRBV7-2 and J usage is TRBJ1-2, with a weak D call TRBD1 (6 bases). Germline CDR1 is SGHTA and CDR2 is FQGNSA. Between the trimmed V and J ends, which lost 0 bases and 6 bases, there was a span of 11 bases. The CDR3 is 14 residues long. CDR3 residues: CASSLAGGRDGYTF. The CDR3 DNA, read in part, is TGTGCCAGCAGCTTAGCCGGGGGGCGGGATGGC.

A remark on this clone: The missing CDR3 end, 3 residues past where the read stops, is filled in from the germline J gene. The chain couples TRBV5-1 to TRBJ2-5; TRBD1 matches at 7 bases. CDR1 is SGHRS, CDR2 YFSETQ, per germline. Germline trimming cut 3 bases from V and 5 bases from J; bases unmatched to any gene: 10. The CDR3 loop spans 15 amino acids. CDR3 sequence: CASSSFYRGRETQYF. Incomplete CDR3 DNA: TGCGCCAGCAGCTCCTTTTACAGGGGTAGGGAGACC.

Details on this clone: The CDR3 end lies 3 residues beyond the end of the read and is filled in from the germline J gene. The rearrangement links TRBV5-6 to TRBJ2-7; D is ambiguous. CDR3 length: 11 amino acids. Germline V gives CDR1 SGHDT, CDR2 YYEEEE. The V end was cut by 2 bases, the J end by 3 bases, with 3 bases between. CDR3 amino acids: CASSFGYEQYF. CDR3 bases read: TGTGCCAGCAGCTTCGGCTACGAG.

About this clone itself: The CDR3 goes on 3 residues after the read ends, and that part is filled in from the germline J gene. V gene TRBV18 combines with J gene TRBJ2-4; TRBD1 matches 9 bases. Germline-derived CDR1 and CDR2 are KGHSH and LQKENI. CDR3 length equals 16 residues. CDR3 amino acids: CASSPPVDRGRGGQYF. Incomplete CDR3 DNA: TGTGCCAGCTCACCACCGGTGGACAGGGGACGTGGTGGT. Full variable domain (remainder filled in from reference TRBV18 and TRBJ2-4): NAGVMQNPRHLVRRRGQEARLRCSPMKGHSHVYWYRQLPEEGLKFMVYLQKENIIDESGMPKERFSAEFPKEGPSILRIQQVVRGDSAAYFCASSPPVDRGRGGQYFGAGTRLSVL.

CDR3: CASSLGGTGNQPQHF. The DNA read from the CDR3 is TGTGCCAGCAGTCTCGGGGGGACAGGTAATCAGCCC. This chain uses TRBV28 with TRBJ1-5; 8 bases fit TRBD1. The CDR3 end lies 3 residues beyond the end of the read and is filled in from the germline J gene. Trimming at V came to 5 bases and at J to 4 bases, leaving 7 bases not matched to a gene. This CDR3 has 15 amino acids. The germline CDR1 and CDR2 sequences are MDHEN and SYDVKM.

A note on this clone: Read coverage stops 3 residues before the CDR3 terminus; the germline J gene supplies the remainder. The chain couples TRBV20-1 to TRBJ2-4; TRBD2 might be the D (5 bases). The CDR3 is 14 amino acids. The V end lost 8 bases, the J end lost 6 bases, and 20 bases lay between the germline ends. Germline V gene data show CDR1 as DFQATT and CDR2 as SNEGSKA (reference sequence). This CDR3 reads CSSYPMDSGNIQYF. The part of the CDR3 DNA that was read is TGCAGTTCCTACCCCATGGACTCCGGAAACATT.

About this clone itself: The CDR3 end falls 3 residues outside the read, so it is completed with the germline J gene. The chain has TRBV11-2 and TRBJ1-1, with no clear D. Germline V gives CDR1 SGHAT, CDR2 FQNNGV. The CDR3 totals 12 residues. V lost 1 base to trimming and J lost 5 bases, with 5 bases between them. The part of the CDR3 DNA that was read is TGTGCCAGCAGCTTAGTAGAGACTGAA. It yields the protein CASSLVETE. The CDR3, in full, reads CASSLVETEAFF. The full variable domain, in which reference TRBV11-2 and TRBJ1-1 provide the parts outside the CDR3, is EAGVAQSPRYKIIEKRQSVAFWCNPISGHATLYWYQQILGQGPKLLIQFQNNGVVDDSQLPKDRFSAERLKGVDSTLKIQPAKLEDSAVYLCASSLVETEAFFGQGTRLTVV.